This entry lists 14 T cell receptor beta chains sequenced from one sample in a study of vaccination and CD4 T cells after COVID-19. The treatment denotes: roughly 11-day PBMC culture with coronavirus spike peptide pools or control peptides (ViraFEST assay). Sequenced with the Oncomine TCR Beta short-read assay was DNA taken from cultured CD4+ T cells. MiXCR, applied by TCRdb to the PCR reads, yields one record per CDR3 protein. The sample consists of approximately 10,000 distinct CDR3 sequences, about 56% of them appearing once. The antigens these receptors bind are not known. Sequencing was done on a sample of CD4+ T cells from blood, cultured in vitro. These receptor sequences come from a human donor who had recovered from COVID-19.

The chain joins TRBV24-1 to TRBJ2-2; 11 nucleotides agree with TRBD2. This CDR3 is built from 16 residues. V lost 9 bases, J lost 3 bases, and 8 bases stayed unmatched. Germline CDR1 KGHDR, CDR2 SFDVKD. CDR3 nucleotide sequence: TGTGCCACCCAAGGAACTAGCGGGAGTGACACCGGGGAGCTGTTTTTT. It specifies CATQGTSGSDTGELFF.

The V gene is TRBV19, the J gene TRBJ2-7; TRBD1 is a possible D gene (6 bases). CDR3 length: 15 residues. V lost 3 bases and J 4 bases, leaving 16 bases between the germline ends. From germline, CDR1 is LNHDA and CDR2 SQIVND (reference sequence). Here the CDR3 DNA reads TGTGCCAGTAGTATGCGGGCAGGGGAAACGTACGAGCAGTACTTC. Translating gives CASSMRAGETYEQYF.

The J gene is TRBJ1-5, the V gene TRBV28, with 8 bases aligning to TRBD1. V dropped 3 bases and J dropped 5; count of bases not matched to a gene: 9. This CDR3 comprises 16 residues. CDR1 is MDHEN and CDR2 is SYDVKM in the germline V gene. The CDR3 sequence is CASSLSGQGRDQPQHF. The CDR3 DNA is TGTGCCAGCAGTTTGAGCGGACAGGGTAGAGATCAGCCCCAGCATTTT.

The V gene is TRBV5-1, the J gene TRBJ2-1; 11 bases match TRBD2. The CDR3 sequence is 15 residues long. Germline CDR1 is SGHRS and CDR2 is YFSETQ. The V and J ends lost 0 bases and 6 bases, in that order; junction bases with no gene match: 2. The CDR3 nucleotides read TGCGCCAGCAGCTTGGAACTAGCGGGAGTCAATGAGCAGTTCTTC. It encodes CASSLELAGVNEQFF.

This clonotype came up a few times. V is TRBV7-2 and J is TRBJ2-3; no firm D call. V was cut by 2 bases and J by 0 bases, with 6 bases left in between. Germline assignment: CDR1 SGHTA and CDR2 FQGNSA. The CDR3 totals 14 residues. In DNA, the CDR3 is TGTGCCAGCAGCTTATCAGACAGCACAGATACGCAGTATTTT. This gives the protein CASSLSDSTDTQYF.

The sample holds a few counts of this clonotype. Written as DNA, the CDR3 is TGTGCCAGCAGTGGCTCCGGGACAGGGAATGAAAAACTGTTTTTT. Encoded protein: CASSGSGTGNEKLFF. V and J are TRBV6-1 and TRBJ1-4, with 9 bases matching TRBD1. Trimming took 4 bases from V and 5 from J; bases not matched to a gene: 5. This CDR3 has 15 amino acids. The germline CDR1 and CDR2 sequences are MNHNS and SASEGT.

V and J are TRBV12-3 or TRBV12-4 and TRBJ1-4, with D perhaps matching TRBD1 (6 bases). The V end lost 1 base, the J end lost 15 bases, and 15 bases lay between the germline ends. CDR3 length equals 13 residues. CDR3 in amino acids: CASSLGGDTGVFF. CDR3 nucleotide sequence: TGTGCCAGCAGTTTAGGGGGGGACACGGGAGTGTTTTTT.

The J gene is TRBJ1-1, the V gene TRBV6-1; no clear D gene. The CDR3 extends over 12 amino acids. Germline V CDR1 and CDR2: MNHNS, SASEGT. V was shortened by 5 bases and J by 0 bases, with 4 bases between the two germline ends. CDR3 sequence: CASSRMNTEAFF. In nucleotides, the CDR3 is TGTGCCAGCAGTCGTATGAACACTGAAGCTTTCTTT.

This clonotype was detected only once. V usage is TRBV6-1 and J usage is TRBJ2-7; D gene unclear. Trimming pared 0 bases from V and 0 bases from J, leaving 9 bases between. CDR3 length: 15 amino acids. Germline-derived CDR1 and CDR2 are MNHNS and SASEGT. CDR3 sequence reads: CASSEAWRSSYEQYF. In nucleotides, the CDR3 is TGTGCCAGCAGTGAAGCTTGGCGGAGCTCCTACGAGCAGTACTTC.

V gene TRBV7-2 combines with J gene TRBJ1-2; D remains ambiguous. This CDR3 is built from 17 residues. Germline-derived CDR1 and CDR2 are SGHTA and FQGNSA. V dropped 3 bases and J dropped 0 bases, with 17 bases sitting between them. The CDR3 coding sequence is TGTGCCAGCAGCTTGGATCAGAGTCGGGGTTCTAACTATGGCTACACCTTC. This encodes CASSLDQSRGSNYGYTF.

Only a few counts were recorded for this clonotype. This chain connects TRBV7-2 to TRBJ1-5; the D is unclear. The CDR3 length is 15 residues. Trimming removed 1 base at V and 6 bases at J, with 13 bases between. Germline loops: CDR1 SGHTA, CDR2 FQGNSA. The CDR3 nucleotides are TGTGCCAGCAGCTTAGAGACGGGAACGAGTCAGCCCCAGCATTTT. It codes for CASSLETGTSQPQHF.

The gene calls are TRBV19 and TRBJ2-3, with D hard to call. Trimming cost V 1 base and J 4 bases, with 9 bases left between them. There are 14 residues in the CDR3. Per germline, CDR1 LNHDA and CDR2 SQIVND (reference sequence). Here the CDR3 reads CASSIAVQADTQYF. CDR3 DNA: TGTGCCAGTAGTATAGCTGTTCAGGCAGATACGCAGTATTTT.

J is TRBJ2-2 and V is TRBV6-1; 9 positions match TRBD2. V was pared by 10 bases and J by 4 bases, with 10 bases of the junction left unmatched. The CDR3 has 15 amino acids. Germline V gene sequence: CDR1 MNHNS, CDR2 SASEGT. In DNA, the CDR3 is TGTGCCATCGAGGAACTAGCGGGCCGCACCGGGGAGCTGTTTTTT. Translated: CAIEELAGRTGELFF.

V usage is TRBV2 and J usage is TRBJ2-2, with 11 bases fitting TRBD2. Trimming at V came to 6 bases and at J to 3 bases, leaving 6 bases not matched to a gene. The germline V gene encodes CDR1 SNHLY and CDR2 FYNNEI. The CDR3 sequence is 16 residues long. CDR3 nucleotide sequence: TGTGCCAGCAGGCCGGGACTAGCGGAGGACACCGGGGAGCTGTTTTTT. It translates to CASRPGLAEDTGELFF.